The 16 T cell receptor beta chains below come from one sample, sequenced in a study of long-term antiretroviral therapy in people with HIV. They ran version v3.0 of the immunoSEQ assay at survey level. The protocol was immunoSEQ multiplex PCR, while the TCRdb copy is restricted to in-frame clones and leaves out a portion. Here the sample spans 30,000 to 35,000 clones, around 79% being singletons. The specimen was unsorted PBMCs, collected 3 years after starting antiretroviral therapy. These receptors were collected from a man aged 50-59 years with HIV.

The CDR3 DNA follows: TGTGCCAGCAGCGCTCCGGGACAACTCTACGAGCAGTACTTC. This sequence encodes CASSAPGQLYEQYF. V usage is TRBV5-4 and J usage is TRBJ2-7, with D perhaps TRBD1 (6 bases). Between the trimmed V and J ends, which lost 4 bases and 3 bases, there was a span of 14 bases. The germline CDR1 and CDR2 sequences are SGHNT and YYREEE (reference sequence). The CDR3 extends over 14 amino acids.

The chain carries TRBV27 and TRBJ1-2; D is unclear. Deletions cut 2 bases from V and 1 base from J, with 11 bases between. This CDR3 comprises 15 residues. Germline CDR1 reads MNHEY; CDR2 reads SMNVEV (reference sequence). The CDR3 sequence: CASSLGLPVNYGYTF. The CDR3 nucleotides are TGTGCCAGCAGTTTAGGTCTGCCAGTTAACTATGGCTACACCTTC.

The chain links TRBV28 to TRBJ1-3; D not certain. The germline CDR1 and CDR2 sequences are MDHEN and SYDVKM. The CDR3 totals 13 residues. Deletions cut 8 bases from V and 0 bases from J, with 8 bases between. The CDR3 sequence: CASPSNSGNTIYF. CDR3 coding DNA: TGTGCCAGCCCCTCCAACTCTGGAAACACCATATATTTT.

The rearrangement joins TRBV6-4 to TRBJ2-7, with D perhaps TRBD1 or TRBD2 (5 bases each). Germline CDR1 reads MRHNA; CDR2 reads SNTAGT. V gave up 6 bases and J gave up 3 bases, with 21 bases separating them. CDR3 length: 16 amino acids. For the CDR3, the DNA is TGTGCCAGCAGATCTACCGGGACGGAAAGAATCTACGAGCAGTACTTC. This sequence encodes CASRSTGTERIYEQYF.

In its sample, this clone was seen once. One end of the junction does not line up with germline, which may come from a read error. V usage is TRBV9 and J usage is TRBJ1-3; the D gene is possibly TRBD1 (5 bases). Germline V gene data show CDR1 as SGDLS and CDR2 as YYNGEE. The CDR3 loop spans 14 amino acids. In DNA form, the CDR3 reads TGTGCCAGCAGCGTAAGAGCTCAGGGAACCACCATATATTTT. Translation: CASSVRAQGTTIYF. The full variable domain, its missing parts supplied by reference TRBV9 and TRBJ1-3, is DSGVTQTPKHLITATGQRVTLRCSPRSGDLSVYWYQQSLDQGLQFLIQYYNGEERAKGNILERFSAQQFPDLHSELNLSSLELGDSALYFCASSVRAQGTTIYFGEGSWLTVV.

Here the CDR3 reads CASSFSLTNEQFF. CDR3 DNA sequence: TGTGCCAGCAGCTTCTCACTTACTAATGAGCAGTTCTTC. The V and J genes are TRBV7-9 and TRBJ2-1, with no clear D. Germline CDR1 reads SEHNR; CDR2 reads FQNEAQ (reference sequence). V dropped 3 bases and J dropped 7 bases, with 10 bases sitting between them. The length of the CDR3 is 13 residues.

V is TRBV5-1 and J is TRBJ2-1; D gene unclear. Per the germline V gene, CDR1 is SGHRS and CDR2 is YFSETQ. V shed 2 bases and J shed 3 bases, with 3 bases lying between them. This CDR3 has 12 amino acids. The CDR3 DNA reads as TGCGCCAGCAGCTTTAACTACAATGAGCAGTTCTTC. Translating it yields CASSFNYNEQFF.

The CDR3 DNA is TGCGCCAGCAGCTCGGGCGTAGGACAGGGGGCGAGGGAGAGGGAGCAGTACTTC. Protein product: CASSSGVGQGAREREQYF. This chain uses TRBV5-1 with TRBJ2-7; 11 bases fit TRBD1. The germline V gene has CDR1 SGHRS and CDR2 YFSETQ. The CDR3 runs 18 residues. Trimming removed 3 bases from V and 7 bases from J; junction bases left unmatched: 18.

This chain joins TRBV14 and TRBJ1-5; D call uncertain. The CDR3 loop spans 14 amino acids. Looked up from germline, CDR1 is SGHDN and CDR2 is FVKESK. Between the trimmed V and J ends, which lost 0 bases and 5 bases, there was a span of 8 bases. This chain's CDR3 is CASSQEGRYQPQHF. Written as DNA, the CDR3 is TGTGCCAGCAGCCAAGAGGGCAGGTATCAGCCCCAGCATTTT.

CDR3 in amino acids: CASSRDPRGTGVTGELFF. CDR3 coding DNA: TGCGCCAGCAGCCGAGACCCTAGGGGGACAGGGGTCACCGGGGAGCTGTTTTTT. This chain connects TRBV4-3 to TRBJ2-2; TRBD1 matches 10 bases. V lost 4 bases, J lost 4 bases, and 12 bases stayed unmatched. The germline V gene has CDR1 LGHNA and CDR2 YSLEER. The CDR3 contains 18 residues.

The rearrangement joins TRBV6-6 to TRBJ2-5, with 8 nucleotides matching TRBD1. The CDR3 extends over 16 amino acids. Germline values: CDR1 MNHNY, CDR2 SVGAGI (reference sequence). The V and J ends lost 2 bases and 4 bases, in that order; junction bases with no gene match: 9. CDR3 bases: TGTGCCAGCAGTTACATGTCAGGGGGCGTGGGAGAGACCCAGTACTTC. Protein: CASSYMSGGVGETQYF.

The CDR3 region has the DNA TGTGCCACCCTCGGGGCAGTCTCAACTAATGAAAAACTGTTTTTT. Its translation is CATLGAVSTNEKLFF. The chain couples TRBV7-9 to TRBJ1-4; D is possibly TRBD1 (5 bases). The germline CDR1 and CDR2 sequences are SEHNR and FQNEAQ (reference sequence). This CDR3 is built from 15 residues. The V and J ends lost 10 bases and 0 bases respectively, with 15 bases between them.

The CDR3 DNA sequence: TGCAGCGTACACCAGGGACTAGTAGAAGAGACCCAGTACTTC. Amino acid sequence: CSVHQGLVEETQYF. The rearrangement links TRBV29-1 to TRBJ2-5; 8 bases are a match to TRBD2. This CDR3 spans 14 amino acids. Losses at the gene ends were 6 bases for V and 3 bases for J; bases not matched to a gene: 9. Looked up from germline, CDR1 is SQVTM and CDR2 is ANQGSEA.

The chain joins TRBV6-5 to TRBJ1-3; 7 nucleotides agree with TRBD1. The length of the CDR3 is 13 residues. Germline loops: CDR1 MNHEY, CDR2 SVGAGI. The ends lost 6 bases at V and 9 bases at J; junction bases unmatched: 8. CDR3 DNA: TGTGCCAGCAGCTCCGGACAGGATATCACCATATATTTT. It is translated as CASSSGQDITIYF.

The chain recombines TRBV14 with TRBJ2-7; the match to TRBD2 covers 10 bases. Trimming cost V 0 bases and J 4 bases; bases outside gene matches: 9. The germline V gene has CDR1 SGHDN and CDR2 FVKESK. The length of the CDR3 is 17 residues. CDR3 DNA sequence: TGTGCCAGCAGCCAAGATTCCAGCGGGAGGGCCGCGTACGAGCAGTACTTC. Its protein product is CASSQDSSGRAAYEQYF.

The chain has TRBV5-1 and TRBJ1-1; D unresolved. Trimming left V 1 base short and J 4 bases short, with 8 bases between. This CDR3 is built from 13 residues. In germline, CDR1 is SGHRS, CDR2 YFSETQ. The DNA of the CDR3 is TGCGCCAGCAGCTTGATGGGAGGCACTGAAGCTTTCTTT. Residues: CASSLMGGTEAFF. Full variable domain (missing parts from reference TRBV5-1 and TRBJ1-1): KAGVTQTPRYLIKTRGQQVTLSCSPISGHRSVSWYQQTPGQGLQFLFEYFSETQRNKGNFPGRFSGRQFSNSRSEMNVSTLELGDSALYLCASSLMGGTEAFFGQGTRLTVV.